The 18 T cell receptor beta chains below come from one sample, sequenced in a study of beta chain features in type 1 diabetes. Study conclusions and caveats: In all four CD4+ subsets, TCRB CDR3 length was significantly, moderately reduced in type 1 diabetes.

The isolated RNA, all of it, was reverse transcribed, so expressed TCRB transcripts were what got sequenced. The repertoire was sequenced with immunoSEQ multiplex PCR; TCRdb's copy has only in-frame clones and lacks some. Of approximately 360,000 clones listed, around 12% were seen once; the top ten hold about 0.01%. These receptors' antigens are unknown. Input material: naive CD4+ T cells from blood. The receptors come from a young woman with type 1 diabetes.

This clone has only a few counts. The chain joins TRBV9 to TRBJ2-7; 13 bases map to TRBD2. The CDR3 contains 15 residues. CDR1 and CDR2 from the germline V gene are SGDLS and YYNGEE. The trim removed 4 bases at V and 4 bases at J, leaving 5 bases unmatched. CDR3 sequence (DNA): TGTGCCAGCAGCATCGGGACTAGCGGGGAATACGAGCAGTACTTC. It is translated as CASSIGTSGEYEQYF.

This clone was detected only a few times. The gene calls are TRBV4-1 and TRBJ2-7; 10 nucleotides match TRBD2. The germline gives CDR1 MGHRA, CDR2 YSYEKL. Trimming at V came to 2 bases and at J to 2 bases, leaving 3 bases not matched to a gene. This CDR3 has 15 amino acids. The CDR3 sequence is CASSQPSGGTYEQYF. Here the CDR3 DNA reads TGCGCCAGCAGCCAACCTAGCGGGGGTACCTACGAGCAGTACTTC.

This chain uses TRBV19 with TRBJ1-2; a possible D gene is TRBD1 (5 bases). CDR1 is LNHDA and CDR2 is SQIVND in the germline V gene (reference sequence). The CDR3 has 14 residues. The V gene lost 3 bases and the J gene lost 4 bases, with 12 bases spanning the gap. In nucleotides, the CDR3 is TGTGCCAGTAGTATCTCCGACAGCATCTATGGCTACACCTTC. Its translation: CASSISDSIYGYTF.

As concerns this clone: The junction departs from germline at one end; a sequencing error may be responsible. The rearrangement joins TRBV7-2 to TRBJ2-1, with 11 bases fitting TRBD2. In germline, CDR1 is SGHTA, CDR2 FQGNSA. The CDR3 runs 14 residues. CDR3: CASSLEGTSGGRLF. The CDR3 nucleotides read TGTGCCAGCAGCTTGGAAGGGACTAGCGGCGGACGGCTCTTC.

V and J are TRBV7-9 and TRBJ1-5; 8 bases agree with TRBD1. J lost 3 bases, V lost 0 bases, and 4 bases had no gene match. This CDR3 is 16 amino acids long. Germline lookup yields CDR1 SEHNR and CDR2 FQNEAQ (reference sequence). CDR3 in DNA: TGTGCCAGCAGCTTAGCCGGGACAGGCCCCAATCAGCCCCAGCATTTT. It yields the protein CASSLAGTGPNQPQHF.

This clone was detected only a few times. CDR3 residues: CASSRREQTSTDTQYF. The CDR3 DNA reads TGCGCCAGCAGCCGCCGGGAGCAGACGAGCACAGATACGCAGTATTTT. The chain recombines TRBV4-1 with TRBJ2-3; perhaps TRBD2 as D (6 bases). The germline V and J ends were trimmed by 4 bases and 0 bases, with 14 bases remaining between them. This CDR3 region has 16 residues. Germline-derived CDR1 and CDR2 are MGHRA and YSYEKL.

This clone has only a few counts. The CDR3 spells CASSPGQGAYNEQFF. Written as DNA, the CDR3 is TGTGCCAGCAGCCCAGGACAGGGTGCCTACAATGAGCAGTTCTTC. This chain uses TRBV9 with TRBJ2-1, with 8 positions matching TRBD1. From germline, CDR1 is SGDLS and CDR2 YYNGEE. There are 15 residues in the CDR3. V gave up 4 bases and J gave up 2 bases; unmatched junction bases: 5.

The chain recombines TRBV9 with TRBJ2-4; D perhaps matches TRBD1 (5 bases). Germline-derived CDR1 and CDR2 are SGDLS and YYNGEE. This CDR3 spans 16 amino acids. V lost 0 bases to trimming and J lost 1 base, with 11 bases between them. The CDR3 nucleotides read TGTGCCAGCAGCGTAGAAAACCCAGGGGCCAAAAACATTCAGTACTTC. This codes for CASSVENPGAKNIQYF.

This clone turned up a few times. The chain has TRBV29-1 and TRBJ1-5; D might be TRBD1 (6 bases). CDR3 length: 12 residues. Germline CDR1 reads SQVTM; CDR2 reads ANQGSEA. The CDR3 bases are TGCAGTGTCGGGGACATCAATCAGCCCCAGCATTTT. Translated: CSVGDINQPQHF.

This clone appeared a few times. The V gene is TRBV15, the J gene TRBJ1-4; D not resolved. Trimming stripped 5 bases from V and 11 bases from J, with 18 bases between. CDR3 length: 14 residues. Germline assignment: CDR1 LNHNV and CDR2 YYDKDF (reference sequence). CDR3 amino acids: CATSELGSLEKLFF. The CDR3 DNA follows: TGTGCCACCAGCGAATTGGGGAGTTTGGAGAAACTGTTTTTT.

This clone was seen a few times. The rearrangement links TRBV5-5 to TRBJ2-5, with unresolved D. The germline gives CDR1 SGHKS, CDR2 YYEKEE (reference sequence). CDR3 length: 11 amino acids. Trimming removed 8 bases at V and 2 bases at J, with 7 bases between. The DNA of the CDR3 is TGTGCCAGTTCGCAGCAAGAGACCCAGTACTTC. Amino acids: CASSQQETQYF. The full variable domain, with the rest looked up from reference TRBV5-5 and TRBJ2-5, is DAGVTQSPTHLIKTRGQQVTLRCSPISGHKSVSWYQQVLGQGPQFIFQYYEKEERGRGNFPDRFSARQFPNYSSELNVNALLLGDSALYLCASSQQETQYFGPGTRLLVL.

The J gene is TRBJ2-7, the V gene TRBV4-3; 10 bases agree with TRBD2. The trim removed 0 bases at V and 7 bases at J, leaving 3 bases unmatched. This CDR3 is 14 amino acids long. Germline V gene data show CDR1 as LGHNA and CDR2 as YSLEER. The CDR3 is CASSQDGLAVEQYF. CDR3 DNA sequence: TGCGCCAGCAGCCAAGATGGACTAGCGGTAGAGCAGTACTTC.

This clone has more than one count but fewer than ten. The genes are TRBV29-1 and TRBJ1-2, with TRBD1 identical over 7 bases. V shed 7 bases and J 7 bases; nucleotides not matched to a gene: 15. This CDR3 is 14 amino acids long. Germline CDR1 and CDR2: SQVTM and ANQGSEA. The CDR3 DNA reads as TGCAGCGCTGCCGTCCAGGGGGTATCTAGTGGCTACACCTTC. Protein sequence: CSAAVQGVSSGYTF.

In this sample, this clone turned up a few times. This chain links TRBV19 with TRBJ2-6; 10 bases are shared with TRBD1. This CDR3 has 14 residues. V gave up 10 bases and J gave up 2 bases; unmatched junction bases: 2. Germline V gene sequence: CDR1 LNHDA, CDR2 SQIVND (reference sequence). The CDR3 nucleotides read TGTGCCACGACAGGGGGCCCTGGGGCCAACGTCCTGACTTTC. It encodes CATTGGPGANVLTF.

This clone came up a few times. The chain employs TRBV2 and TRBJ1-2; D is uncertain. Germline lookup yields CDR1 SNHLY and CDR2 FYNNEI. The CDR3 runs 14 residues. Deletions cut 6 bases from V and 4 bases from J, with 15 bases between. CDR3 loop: CASRPPGSRYGYTF. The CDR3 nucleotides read TGTGCCAGCAGGCCCCCAGGATCCCGCTATGGCTACACCTTC.

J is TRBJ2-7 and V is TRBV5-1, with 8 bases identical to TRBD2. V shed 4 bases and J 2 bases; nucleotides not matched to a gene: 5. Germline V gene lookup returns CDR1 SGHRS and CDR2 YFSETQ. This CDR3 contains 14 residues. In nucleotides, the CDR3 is TGCGCCAGCAGCCATAGCGGGAACCCCTACGAGCAGTACTTC. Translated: CASSHSGNPYEQYF.

The CDR3, as DNA: TGTGCCAGCAGCTTGGCCGGCGGGGCTGGAAACACCATATATTTT. Encoded protein: CASSLAGGAGNTIYF. The chain couples TRBV5-4 to TRBJ1-3; no clear D. The germline V gene encodes CDR1 SGHNT and CDR2 YYREEE (reference sequence). The CDR3 length is 15 residues. Trimming stripped 0 bases from V and 2 bases from J, with 9 bases between.

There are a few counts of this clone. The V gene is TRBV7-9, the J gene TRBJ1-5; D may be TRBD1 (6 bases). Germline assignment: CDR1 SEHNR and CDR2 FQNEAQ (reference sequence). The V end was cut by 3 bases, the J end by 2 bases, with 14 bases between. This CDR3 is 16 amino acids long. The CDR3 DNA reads TGTGCCAGCAGCTTGACAGGCCTTCGGGGCAATCAGCCCCAGCATTTT. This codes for CASSLTGLRGNQPQHF.